This TCR beta chain was profiled in a study of OX40 agonist ivuxolimab in advanced cancers. Study background: Ivuxolimab, an antibody that agonizes OX40 (CD134), was administered to the patients.

General study findings and limits: Both CD4+ and CD8+ T cell populations in blood had undergone clonal expansion by week 6 at 0.1 to 3.0 mg/kg. Antigen targets of the expanded peripheral T cells went undetermined.

This clone was recorded once. Its antigen is not known. An end of the junction differs from the germline gene, which may be a read error. The CDR3 runs 14 residues. The germline CDR1 and CDR2 sequences are MNHEY and SVGAGI. Baseline was the first blood sampling point, followed by cycle 4 day 1 and cycle 7 day 1. The table came from immunoSEQ multiplex PCR; TCRdb's copy has only in-frame clones and leaves some out. Of 65,000 to 95,000 clones in the sample, approximately 89% were seen once. V usage is TRBV6-5 and J usage is TRBJ1-2; D is undetermined. The source of this sequence is an adult with an advanced solid tumor such as melanoma, head and neck, liver or kidney cancer. The sequenced sample was CD4+ or CD8+ T cells sorted from blood, obtained in a trial of the OX40 agonist ivuxolimab. CDR3: CASSRNGPNYDYTF. As DNA, the CDR3 is TGTGCCAGCAGTCGAAATGGACCCAACTATGACTACACCTTC.